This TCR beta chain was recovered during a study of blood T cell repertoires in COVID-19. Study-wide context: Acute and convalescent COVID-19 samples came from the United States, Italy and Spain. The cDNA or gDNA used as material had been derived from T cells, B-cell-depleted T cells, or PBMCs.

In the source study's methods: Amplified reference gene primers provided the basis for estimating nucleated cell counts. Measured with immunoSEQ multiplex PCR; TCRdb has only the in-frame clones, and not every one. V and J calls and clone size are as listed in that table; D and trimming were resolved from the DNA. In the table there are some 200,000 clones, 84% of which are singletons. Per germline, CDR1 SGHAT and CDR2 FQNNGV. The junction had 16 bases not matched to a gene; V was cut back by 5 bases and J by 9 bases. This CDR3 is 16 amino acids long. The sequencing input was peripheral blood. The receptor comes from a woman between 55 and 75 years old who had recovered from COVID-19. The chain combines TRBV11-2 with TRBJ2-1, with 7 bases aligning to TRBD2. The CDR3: CASSQTSYGEYFEQFF. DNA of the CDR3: TGTGCCAGCAGCCAGACTAGCTACGGGGAGTACTTTGAGCAGTTCTTC.